The entry that follows covers one TCR beta chain sequence. The antigen is not known. V lost 1 base to trimming and J lost 8 bases, with 12 bases between them. In germline, CDR1 is SQVTM, CDR2 ANQGSEA. The CDR3 has 13 amino acids. These data come from a study of cytomegalovirus exposure and HLA in healthy donors. Study conclusions and caveats: A later analysis revealed that TCR association rates differed between HLA loci, peaking at DRB1 and bottoming out at HLA-C. Available immune exposure information covered CMV serostatus only.

PCR was performed using 60 Vbeta and 13 Jbeta primers. Method: immunoSEQ multiplex PCR; TCRdb's copy keeps in-frame clones and lacks some. The table shows roughly 150,000 clones, with around 78% occurring only once. The clonotype was recovered from a woman aged 40 to 50 in good health and CMV-seropositive. V gene TRBV29-1 combines with J gene TRBJ2-1; TRBD1 is a possible D gene (6 bases). The sample was PBMCs. CDR3 region: CSVEGLAGDEQFF. CDR3 sequence (DNA): TGCAGCGTTGAAGGGTTAGCAGGGGATGAGCAGTTCTTC.